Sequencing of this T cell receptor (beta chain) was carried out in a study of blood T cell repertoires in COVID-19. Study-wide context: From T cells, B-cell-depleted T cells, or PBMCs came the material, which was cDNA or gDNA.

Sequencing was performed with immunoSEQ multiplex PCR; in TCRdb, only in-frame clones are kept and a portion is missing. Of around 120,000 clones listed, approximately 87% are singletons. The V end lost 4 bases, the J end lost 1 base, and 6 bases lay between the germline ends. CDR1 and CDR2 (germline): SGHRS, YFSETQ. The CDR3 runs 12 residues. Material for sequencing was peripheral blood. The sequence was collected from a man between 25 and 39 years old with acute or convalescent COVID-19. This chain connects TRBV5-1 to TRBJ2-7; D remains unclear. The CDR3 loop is CASSVSSYEQYF. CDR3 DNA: TGCGCCAGCAGCGTTTCTTCCTACGAGCAGTACTTC.